What follows are 26 T cell receptor beta chains derived from one specimen sequenced in a study of CD8 T cells in Susac syndrome. Reverse transcription used about 0.5 to 1 ug RNA and random hexamers. MiXCR was run by TCRdb on the immunoSEQ multiplex PCR reads, yielding one entry per CDR3 protein. This sample has around 300,000 distinct CDR3 sequences; approximately 85% occur once, and the top ten carry roughly 0.22%. Input material: CD8+ T cells from PBMCs. All receptors come from a human donor with multiple sclerosis.

This clonotype has a single count. This sequence joins TRBV29-1 and TRBJ2-3; D gene ambiguous. The CDR3 is 14 amino acids. CDR1 is SQVTM and CDR2 is ANQGSEA in the germline V gene. Trimming shortened V by 2 bases and J by 4 bases, and 13 bases separated the two germline ends. This CDR3 is CSVERVLSPDTQYF. CDR3 nucleotides: TGCAGCGTTGAACGGGTCCTCTCCCCAGATACGCAGTATTTT.

The chain employs TRBV5-4 and TRBJ2-2; 8 nucleotides match TRBD1. The V gene's germline CDR1 is SGHNT and CDR2 YYREEE (reference sequence). Losses at the gene ends were 3 bases for V and 4 bases for J; bases not matched to a gene: 8. The CDR3 runs to 16 residues. CDR3 region: CASSWDRWESTGELFF. As DNA, the CDR3 is TGTGCCAGCAGCTGGGACAGGTGGGAGAGCACCGGGGAGCTGTTTTTT.

The chain is built from TRBV21-1 and TRBJ2-1; whether TRBD1, the table's D call, matches the DNA was not checked. TRBV21-1 is marked as a pseudogene. The CDR3 contains 14 residues. DNA of the CDR3: TGTGCCAGCGGCCGGGACAGGGCTCACAATGAGCAGTTCTTC. It codes for CASGRDRAHNEQFF.

V usage is TRBV24-1 and J usage is TRBJ2-7, with D possibly TRBD1 on 6 matching bases. The CDR3 has 13 residues. V lost 6 bases and J 5 bases, leaving 13 bases between the germline ends. Germline CDR1 KGHDR, CDR2 SFDVKD. As DNA, the CDR3 is TGTGCCACCAGTAACAGGGCATGGGACGAGCAGTACTTC. Protein product: CATSNRAWDEQYF.

The V gene is TRBV28, the J gene TRBJ2-3, with D possibly being TRBD1 (5 bases). CDR3 length: 14 amino acids. Germline V gene data show CDR1 as MDHEN and CDR2 as SYDVKM. Trimming took 5 bases from V and 8 from J, leaving 17 bases between them. CDR3 region: CASSVRTIRGTQYF. The CDR3 DNA is TGTGCCAGCAGTGTTAGAACGATTAGGGGTACGCAGTATTTT.

The J gene is TRBJ1-1, the V gene TRBV7-2; D remains unclear. Germline V gene sequence: CDR1 SGHTA, CDR2 FQGNSA. Trimming pared 2 bases from V and 7 bases from J, leaving 14 bases between. This CDR3 comprises 14 residues. The CDR3: CASSLSRLSDEAFF. The CDR3 nucleotides read TGTGCCAGCAGCTTATCTAGACTGTCCGATGAAGCTTTCTTT.

This rearrangement joins TRBV7-9 to TRBJ2-3; a weak D match, TRBD2 (5 bases). V was clipped by 4 bases and J by 4 bases, with 15 bases between them. Germline loops: CDR1 SEHNR, CDR2 FQNEAQ (reference sequence). The CDR3 has 15 amino acids. The CDR3: CASSSERVFADTQYF. The CDR3 bases are TGTGCCAGCAGCTCAGAGAGGGTGTTCGCAGATACGCAGTATTTT. Drawing the rest from reference TRBV7-9 and TRBJ2-3, the complete variable domain is DTGVSQNPRHKITKRGQNVTFRCDPISEHNRLYWYRQTLGQGPEFLTYFQNEAQLEKSRLLSDRFSAERPKGSFSTLEIQRTEQGDSAMYLCASSSERVFADTQYFGPGTRLTVL.

This chain connects TRBV6-5 to TRBJ1-2; no clear D. The V end lost 5 bases, the J end lost 6 bases, and 13 bases lay between the germline ends. CDR3 size: 13 residues. Germline CDR1 and CDR2: MNHEY and SVGAGI. The CDR3 nucleotides are TGTGCCAGCAGTCAAGCAACGGTGCATGGCTACACCTTC. Protein: CASSQATVHGYTF.

The CDR3, as DNA: TGTGCCTGGAGTGCCGGACTAGCGGCTCACAATGAGCAGTTCTTC. Translation gives CAWSAGLAAHNEQFF. V usage is TRBV30 and J usage is TRBJ2-1, with TRBD2 matching over 10 bases. The CDR3 totals 15 residues. Germline-derived CDR1 and CDR2 are GTSNPN and SVGIG (reference sequence). The V segment lost 1 base and the J segment 5 bases; nucleotides outside the gene matches: 5.

This sequence joins TRBV9 and TRBJ2-3, with unresolved D. The CDR3 extends over 13 amino acids. V gave up 2 bases and J gave up 0 bases, with 4 bases separating them. Germline assignment: CDR1 SGDLS and CDR2 YYNGEE. The CDR3 coding sequence is TGTGCCAGCAGCGTTATTAGCACAGATACGCAGTATTTT. Amino acid sequence: CASSVISTDTQYF.

The rearrangement links TRBV28 to TRBJ1-5; a possible D gene is TRBD1 (6 bases). Per germline, CDR1 MDHEN and CDR2 SYDVKM. CDR3 size: 15 residues. V was pared by 5 bases and J by 4 bases, with 15 bases between. CDR3 in DNA: TGTGCCAGCAGTCCCCTTAGGACAGTAAATCAGCCCCAGCATTTT. This translates into CASSPLRTVNQPQHF.

The CDR3 sequence is CASSHAGDEQFF. The CDR3 DNA follows: TGTGCCAGCAGCCATGCAGGGGATGAGCAGTTCTTC. This chain connects TRBV27 to TRBJ2-1; D possibly corresponds to TRBD1 (6 bases). CDR1 and CDR2 from the germline V gene are MNHEY and SMNVEV (reference sequence). V lost 6 bases and J 8 bases, leaving 11 bases between the germline ends. The CDR3 length is 12 residues.

The V and J genes are TRBV6-4 and TRBJ1-1; 7 bases agree with TRBD1. Germline V CDR1 and CDR2: MRHNA, SNTAGT. The CDR3 covers 16 residues. Trimming at V came to 2 bases and at J to 0 bases, leaving 6 bases not matched to a gene. CDR3 DNA: TGTGCCAGCAGTGACGACCGACAGGGCTTGAACACTGAAGCTTTCTTT. Translating gives CASSDDRQGLNTEAFF.

The chain joins TRBV2 to TRBJ2-1; D uncertain. The germline CDR1 and CDR2 sequences are SNHLY and FYNNEI. With 10 bases removed from V and 6 bases from J, the gap between germline ends came to 13 bases. This CDR3 spans 12 amino acids. The CDR3 DNA follows: TGTGCCACTGACGTCGTAGGCAATGAGCAGTTCTTC. Amino acids: CATDVVGNEQFF.

The V call is TRBV7-6, the J call TRBJ2-7; 8 nucleotides match TRBD2. This CDR3 is built from 15 residues. Germline trimming cut 5 bases from V and 3 bases from J; bases unmatched to any gene: 9. Germline loops: CDR1 SGHVS, CDR2 FNYEAQ. The CDR3 DNA follows: TGTGCCAGCAGCCCCCAGCCGGGAGGGATCTACGAGCAGTACTTC. It encodes CASSPQPGGIYEQYF.

This clonotype occurred a few times. This sequence joins TRBV27 and TRBJ2-1, with a weak D call TRBD2 (6 bases). Germline lookup yields CDR1 MNHEY and CDR2 SMNVEV (reference sequence). V lost 3 bases and J lost 5, with 14 bases in between. The CDR3 spans 15 residues. CDR3 amino acids: CASSLRRGRDNEQFF. CDR3 DNA: TGTGCCAGCAGTTTGAGGAGGGGCAGGGACAATGAGCAGTTCTTC.

The chain links TRBV12-3 or TRBV12-4 to TRBJ1-1; D is unclear. V lost 8 bases and J lost 4, with 11 bases in between. The CDR3 is 12 residues long. The CDR3 DNA is TGTGCCAGCTATTTGGCGGGCACTGAAGCTTTCTTT. Translating it yields CASYLAGTEAFF.

V is TRBV18 and J is TRBJ2-7; D is undetermined. Trimming stripped 4 bases from V and 3 bases from J, with 16 bases between. This CDR3 region has 15 residues. Germline values: CDR1 KGHSH, CDR2 LQKENI. DNA of the CDR3: TGTGCCAGCTCACGAACCTCGGGCGGATACTACGAGCAGTACTTC. Its protein product is CASSRTSGGYYEQYF.

The rearrangement links TRBV28 to TRBJ1-1, with a tentative D call TRBD1 (5 bases). The CDR3 sequence is 16 residues long. The V and J ends lost 3 bases and 7 bases respectively, with 21 bases between them. The germline gives CDR1 MDHEN, CDR2 SYDVKM. The CDR3 loop reads CASSFATGDPEYEAFF. For the CDR3, the DNA is TGTGCCAGCAGTTTCGCCACTGGGGACCCCGAATATGAAGCTTTCTTT.

This chain joins TRBV20-1 and TRBJ2-1, with TRBD2 as a possible D gene (5 bases). This CDR3 contains 14 residues. Germline CDR1 and CDR2: DFQATT and SNEGSKA (reference sequence). V was clipped by 1 base and J by 3 bases, with 10 bases between them. CDR3 in amino acids: CSARGGLRYNEQFF. The CDR3 DNA is TGCAGTGCTAGAGGAGGGCTCCGCTACAATGAGCAGTTCTTC.

This clonotype was counted a single time. The chain recombines TRBV3-1 with TRBJ2-1, with D unresolved. CDR1 is LGHDT and CDR2 is YNNKEL in the germline V gene (reference sequence). Trimming took off 0 bases at V and 0 bases at J, with 21 bases between the two ends. The CDR3 consists of 20 residues. CDR3 region: CASSQDVPWPPRSSYNEQFF. The CDR3 DNA follows: TGTGCCAGCAGCCAAGACGTGCCATGGCCGCCAAGAAGCTCCTACAATGAGCAGTTCTTC.

This clonotype was seen a single time. The genes are TRBV20-1 and TRBJ2-1; 11 bases are a match to TRBD2. The CDR3 is 16 residues long. Per the germline V gene, CDR1 is DFQATT and CDR2 is SNEGSKA (reference sequence). J was trimmed by 9 bases and V by 0 bases; bases with no gene match: 10. This CDR3 is CSARDETSGVDGEQFF. CDR3 sequence (DNA): TGCAGTGCTAGAGATGAGACTAGCGGGGTGGATGGTGAGCAGTTCTTC.

Only one count was recorded for this clonotype. The rearrangement uses TRBV10-3 and TRBJ1-2; D is perhaps TRBD1 (6 bases). The length of the CDR3 is 14 residues. V shed 7 bases and J shed 6 bases, with 18 bases lying between them. Germline CDR1 is ENHRY and CDR2 is SYGVKD. The CDR3 here is CAIMNRETLNGYTF. CDR3 DNA sequence: TGTGCCATCATGAACAGGGAGACCCTCAATGGCTACACCTTC.

The chain combines TRBV10-3 with TRBJ2-7; TRBD2 matches 12 bases. This CDR3 is 15 amino acids long. CDR1 ENHRY and CDR2 SYGVKD come from the germline V gene. J lost 4 bases, V lost 10 bases, and 11 bases had no gene match. CDR3 residues: CATLAGGQGTYEQYF. CDR3 in DNA: TGTGCCACACTAGCGGGAGGCCAGGGGACGTACGAGCAGTACTTC.

The V and J genes are TRBV6-5 and TRBJ2-3, with 12 bases fitting TRBD2. Germline V CDR1 and CDR2: MNHEY, SVGAGI. J was trimmed by 5 bases and V by 0 bases; bases with no gene match: 3. There are 16 residues in the CDR3. The CDR3 reads CASSYSTSGSLDTQYF. In nucleotides, the CDR3 is TGTGCCAGCAGTTACTCGACTAGCGGGAGCTTAGATACGCAGTATTTT.

The chain has TRBV4-3 and TRBJ2-1; a weak D match, TRBD2 (5 bases). The CDR3 is 17 amino acids. Per the germline V gene, CDR1 is LGHNA and CDR2 is YSLEER. Trimming cost V 3 bases and J 0 bases, with 15 bases left between them. The CDR3 sequence is CASSQIHAGSSYNEQFF. DNA for the CDR3: TGCGCCAGCAGCCAGATTCATGCGGGTAGCTCCTACAATGAGCAGTTCTTC.